Sequencing of this TCR beta chain was carried out in a study of tumor and adjacent non-tumor tissue in lung cancer. TCRbeta libraries were built with three rounds of nested PCR, modified from ARM-PCR. A single record per CDR3 protein comes from TCRdb applying MiXCR to the multiplex PCR reads. The sample lists about 70,000 distinct CDR3 sequences; about three quarters were seen once. The CDR3 runs 13 residues. CDR1 and CDR2 (germline): MNHNS, SASEGT. No cell sorting was done before RNA was extracted from the tissue. The J gene is TRBJ1-2, the V gene TRBV6-1; no clear D gene. Specimen: lung tumor tissue. This receptor was identified in a man aged 55 to 70 with non-small cell lung cancer. The CDR3 DNA follows: TGTGCAAGTAATGGACCAGGCTGCTATGGCTACACCTTC. Protein sequence: CASNGPGCYGYTF.